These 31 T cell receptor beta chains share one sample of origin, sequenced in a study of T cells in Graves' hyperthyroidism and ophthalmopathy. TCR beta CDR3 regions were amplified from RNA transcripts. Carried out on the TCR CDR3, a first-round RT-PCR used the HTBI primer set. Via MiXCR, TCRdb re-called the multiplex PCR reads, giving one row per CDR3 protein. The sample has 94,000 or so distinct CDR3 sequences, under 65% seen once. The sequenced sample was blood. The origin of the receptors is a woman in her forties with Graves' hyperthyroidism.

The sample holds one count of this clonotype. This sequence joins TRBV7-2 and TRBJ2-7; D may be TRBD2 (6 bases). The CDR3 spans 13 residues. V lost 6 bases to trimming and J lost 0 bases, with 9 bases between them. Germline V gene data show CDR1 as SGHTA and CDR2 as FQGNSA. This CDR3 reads CASRRGISYEQYF. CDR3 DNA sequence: TGTGCCAGCAGACGCGGGATCTCCTACGAGCAGTACTTC.

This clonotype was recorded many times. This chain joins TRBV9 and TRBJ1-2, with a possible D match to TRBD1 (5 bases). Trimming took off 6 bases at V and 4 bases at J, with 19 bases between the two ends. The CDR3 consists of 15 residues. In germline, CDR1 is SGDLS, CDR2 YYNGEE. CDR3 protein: CASMTGPPGSYGYTF. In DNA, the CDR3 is TGTGCCAGCATGACGGGACCCCCGGGAAGCTATGGCTACACCTTC.

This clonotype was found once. The CDR3 region is CASSPGTENSPLHF. DNA of the CDR3: TGTGCCAGCAGCCCAGGGACAGAGAATTCACCCCTCCACTTT. V gene TRBV11-2 combines with J gene TRBJ1-6; 7 bases fit TRBD1. The V segment lost 5 bases and the J segment 7 bases; nucleotides outside the gene matches: 5. Germline assignment: CDR1 SGHAT and CDR2 FQNNGV. This CDR3 is 14 amino acids long. The variable domain in full, with the rest retrieved from reference TRBV11-2 and TRBJ1-6, is EAGVAQSPRYKIIEKRQSVAFWCNPISGHATLYWYQQILGQGPKLLIQFQNNGVVDDSQLPKDRFSAERLKGVDSTLKIQPAKLEDSAVYLCASSPGTENSPLHFGNGTRLTVT.

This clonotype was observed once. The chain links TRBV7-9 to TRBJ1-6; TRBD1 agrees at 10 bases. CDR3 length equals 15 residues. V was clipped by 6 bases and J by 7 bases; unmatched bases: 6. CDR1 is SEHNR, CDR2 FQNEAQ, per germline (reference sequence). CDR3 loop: CASRPDRGLNSPLHF. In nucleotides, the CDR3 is TGTGCCAGCAGACCCGACAGGGGGCTAAATTCACCCCTCCACTTT.

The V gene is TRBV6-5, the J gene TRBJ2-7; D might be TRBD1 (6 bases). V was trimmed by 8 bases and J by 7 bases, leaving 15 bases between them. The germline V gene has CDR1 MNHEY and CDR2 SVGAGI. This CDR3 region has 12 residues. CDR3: CASRTETGEQYF. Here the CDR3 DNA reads TGTGCCAGCCGGACAGAGACTGGGGAGCAGTACTTC.

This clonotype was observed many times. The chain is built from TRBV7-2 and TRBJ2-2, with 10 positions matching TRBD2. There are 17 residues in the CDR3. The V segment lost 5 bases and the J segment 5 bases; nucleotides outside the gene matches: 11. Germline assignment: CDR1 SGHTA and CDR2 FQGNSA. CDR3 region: CASSPSALAGSTGELFF. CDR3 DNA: TGTGCCAGCAGCCCCAGCGCACTAGCGGGATCAACCGGGGAGCTGTTTTTT.

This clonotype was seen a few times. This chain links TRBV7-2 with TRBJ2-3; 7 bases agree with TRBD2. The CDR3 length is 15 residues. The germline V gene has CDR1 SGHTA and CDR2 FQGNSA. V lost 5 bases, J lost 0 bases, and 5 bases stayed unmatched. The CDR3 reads CASSARAGSTDTQYF. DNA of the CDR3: TGTGCCAGCAGCGCCCGAGCGGGGAGCACAGATACGCAGTATTTT.

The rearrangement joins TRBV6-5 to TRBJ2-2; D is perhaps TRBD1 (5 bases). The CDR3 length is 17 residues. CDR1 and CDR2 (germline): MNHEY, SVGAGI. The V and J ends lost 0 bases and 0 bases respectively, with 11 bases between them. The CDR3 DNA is TGTGCCAGCAGTTACTCAGTGTCCAGGGCGAACACCGGGGAGCTGTTTTTT. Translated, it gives CASSYSVSRANTGELFF.

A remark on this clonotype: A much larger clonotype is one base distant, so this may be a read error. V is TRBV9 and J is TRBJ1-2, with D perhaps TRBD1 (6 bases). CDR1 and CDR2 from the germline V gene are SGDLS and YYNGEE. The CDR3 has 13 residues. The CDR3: CVSREGHRGGYTF. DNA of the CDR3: TGTGTCAGCAGAGAGGGACATCGGGGGGGCTACACCTTC.

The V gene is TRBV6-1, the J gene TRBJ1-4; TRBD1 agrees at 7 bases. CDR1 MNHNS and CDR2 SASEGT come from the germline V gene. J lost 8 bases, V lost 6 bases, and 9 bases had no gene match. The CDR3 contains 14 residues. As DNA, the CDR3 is TGTGCCAGCAGCCCAGGGACAGCGGACGAAAAACTGTTTTTT. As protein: CASSPGTADEKLFF.

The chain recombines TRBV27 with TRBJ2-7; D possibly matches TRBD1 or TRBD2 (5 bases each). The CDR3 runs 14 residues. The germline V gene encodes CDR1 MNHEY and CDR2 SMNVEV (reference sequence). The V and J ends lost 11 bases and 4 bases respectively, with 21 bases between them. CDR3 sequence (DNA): TGTGCCGCTATGCGAGGGGCACAATCATACGAGCAGTACTTC. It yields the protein CAAMRGAQSYEQYF.

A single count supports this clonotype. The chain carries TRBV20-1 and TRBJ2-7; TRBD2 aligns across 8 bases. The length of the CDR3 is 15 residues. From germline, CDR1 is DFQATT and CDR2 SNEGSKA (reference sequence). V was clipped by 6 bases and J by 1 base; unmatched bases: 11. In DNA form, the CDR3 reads TGCAGTGCGGTCTCTCGGGGGGGATGGTCCTACGAGCAGTACTTC. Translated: CSAVSRGGWSYEQYF.

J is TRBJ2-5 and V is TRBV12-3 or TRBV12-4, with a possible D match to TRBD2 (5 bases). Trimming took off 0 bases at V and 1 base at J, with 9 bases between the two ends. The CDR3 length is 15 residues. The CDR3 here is CASSLAGVSQETQYF. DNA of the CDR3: TGTGCCAGCAGTTTAGCGGGAGTTTCCCAAGAGACCCAGTACTTC.

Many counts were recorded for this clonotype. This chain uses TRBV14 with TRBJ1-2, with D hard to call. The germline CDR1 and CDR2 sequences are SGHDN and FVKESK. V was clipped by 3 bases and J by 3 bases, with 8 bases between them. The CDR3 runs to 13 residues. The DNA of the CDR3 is TGTGCCAGCAGCCAGGATCCCTACTATGGCTACACCTTC. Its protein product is CASSQDPYYGYTF.

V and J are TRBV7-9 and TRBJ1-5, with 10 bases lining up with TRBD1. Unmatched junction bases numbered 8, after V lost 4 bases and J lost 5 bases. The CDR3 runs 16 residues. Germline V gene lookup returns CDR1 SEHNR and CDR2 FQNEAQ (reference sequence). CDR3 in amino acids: CASSSIGQGEDQPQHF. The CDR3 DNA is TGTGCCAGCAGCTCCATCGGACAGGGGGAAGATCAGCCCCAGCATTTT.

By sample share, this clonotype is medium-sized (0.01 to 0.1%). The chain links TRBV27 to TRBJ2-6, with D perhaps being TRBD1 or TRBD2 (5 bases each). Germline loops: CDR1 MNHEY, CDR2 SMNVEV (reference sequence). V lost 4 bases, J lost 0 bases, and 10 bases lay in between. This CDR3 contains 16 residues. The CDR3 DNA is TGTGCCAGCAGTTCGGGACGGCTCTCTGGGGCCAACGTCCTGACTTTC. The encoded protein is CASSSGRLSGANVLTF.

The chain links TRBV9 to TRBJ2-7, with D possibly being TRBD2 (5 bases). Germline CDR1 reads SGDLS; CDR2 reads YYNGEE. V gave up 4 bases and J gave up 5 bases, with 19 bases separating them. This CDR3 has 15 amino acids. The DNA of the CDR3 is TGTGCCAGCAGCACCGGACTGAGTAAGGCTAACGAGCAGTACTTC. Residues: CASSTGLSKANEQYF.

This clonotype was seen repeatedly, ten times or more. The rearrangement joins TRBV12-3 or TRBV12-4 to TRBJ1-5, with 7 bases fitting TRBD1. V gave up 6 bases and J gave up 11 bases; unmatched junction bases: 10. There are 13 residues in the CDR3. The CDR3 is CASSDRVGITQHF. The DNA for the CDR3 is TGTGCCAGCAGCGACAGGGTTGGTATAACCCAGCATTTT.

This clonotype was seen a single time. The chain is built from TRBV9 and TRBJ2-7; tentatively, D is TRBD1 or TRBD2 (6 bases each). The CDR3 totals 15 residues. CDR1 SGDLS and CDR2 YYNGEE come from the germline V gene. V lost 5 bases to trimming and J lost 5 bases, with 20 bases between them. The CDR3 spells CASRGEGGPPDEQYF. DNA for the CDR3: TGTGCCAGCAGAGGTGAAGGGGGGCCTCCCGACGAGCAGTACTTC.

CDR3 in DNA: TGTGCCAGCAGCCAAGGACAGGGAACAAGGGCCCAGTACTTC. It yields the protein CASSQGQGTRAQYF. The chain combines TRBV4-2 with TRBJ2-5; 7 bases agree with TRBD1. The ends lost 1 base at V and 9 bases at J; junction bases unmatched: 8. The germline V gene encodes CDR1 LGHNA and CDR2 YNFKEQ. The CDR3 sequence is 14 residues long.

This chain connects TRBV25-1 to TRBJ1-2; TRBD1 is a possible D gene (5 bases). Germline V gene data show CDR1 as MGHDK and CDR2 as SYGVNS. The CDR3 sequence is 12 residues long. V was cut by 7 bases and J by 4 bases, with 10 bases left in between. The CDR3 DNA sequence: TGTGCCAGCAAAGACAGCCGCTATGGCTACACCTTC. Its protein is CASKDSRYGYTF.

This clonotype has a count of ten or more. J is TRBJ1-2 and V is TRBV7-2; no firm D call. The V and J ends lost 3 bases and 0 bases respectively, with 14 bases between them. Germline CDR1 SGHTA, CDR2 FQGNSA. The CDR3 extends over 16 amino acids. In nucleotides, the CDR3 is TGTGCCAGCAGCTTTTTCGGGGAAATAACTAACTATGGCTACACCTTC. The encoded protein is CASSFFGEITNYGYTF.

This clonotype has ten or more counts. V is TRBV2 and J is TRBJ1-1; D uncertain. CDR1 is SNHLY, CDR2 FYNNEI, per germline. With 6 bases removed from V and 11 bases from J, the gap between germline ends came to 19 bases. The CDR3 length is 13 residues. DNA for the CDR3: TGTGCCAGCAGAAGTGAGAATGAGCCCGTGGCTTTCTTT. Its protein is CASRSENEPVAFF.

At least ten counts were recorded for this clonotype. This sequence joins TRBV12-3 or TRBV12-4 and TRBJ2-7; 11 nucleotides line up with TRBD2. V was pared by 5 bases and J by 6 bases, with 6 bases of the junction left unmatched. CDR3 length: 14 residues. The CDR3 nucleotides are TGTGCCAGCAGTGCCGGGACTAGCGGTTCCGAGCAGTACTTC. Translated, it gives CASSAGTSGSEQYF.

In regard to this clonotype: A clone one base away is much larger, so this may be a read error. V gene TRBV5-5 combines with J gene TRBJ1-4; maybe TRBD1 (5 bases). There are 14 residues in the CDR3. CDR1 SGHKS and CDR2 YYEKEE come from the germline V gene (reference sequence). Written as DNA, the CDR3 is TGTGCCAGCACTCAAATAGACAGAGGCGAAAAACTGTCTTTT. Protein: CASTQIDRGEKLSF.

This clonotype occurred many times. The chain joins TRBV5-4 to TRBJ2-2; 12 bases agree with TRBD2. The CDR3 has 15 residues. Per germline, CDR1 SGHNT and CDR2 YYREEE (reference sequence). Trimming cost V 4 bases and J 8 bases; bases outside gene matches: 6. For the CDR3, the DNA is TGTGCCAGCAGCCGACTAGCGGGAGATGGAGGGGAGCTGTTTTTT. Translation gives CASSRLAGDGGELFF.

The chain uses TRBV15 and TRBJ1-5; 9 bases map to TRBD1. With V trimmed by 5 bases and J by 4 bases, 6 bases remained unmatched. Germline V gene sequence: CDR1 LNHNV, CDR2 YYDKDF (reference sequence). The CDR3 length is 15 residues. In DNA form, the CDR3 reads TGTGCCACCAGCGGAGGGACAGGGTGGAATCAGCCCCAGCATTTT. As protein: CATSGGTGWNQPQHF.

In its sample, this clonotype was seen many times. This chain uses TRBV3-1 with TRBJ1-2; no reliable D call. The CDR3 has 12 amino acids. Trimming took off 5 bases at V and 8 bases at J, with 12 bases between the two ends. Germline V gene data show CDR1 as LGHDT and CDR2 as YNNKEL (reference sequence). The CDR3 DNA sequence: TGTGCCAGCAGCGGAGGGAATGGGGGCTACACCTTC. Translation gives CASSGGNGGYTF.

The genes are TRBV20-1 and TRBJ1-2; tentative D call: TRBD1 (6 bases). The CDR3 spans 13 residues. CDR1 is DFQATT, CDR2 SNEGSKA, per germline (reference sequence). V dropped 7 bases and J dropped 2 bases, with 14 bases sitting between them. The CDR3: CSGLGGGNYGYTF. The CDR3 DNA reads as TGCAGTGGATTAGGGGGGGGGAACTATGGCTACACCTTC.

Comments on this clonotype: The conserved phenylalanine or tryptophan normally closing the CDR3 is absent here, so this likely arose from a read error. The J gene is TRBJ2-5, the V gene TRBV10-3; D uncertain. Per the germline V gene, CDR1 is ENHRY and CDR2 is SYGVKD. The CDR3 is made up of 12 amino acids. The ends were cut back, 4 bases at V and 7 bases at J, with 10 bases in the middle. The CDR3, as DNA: TGTGCCATCAGTGGAAACTACGGGACCCAGTACTCC. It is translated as CAISGNYGTQYS.

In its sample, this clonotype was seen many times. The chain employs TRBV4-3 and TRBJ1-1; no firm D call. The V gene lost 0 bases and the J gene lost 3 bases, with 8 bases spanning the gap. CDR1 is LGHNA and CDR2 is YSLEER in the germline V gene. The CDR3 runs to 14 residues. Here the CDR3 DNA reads TGCGCCAGCAGCCAAGATGGGAGGGACACTGAAGCTTTCTTT. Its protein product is CASSQDGRDTEAFF.